This entry lists 18 T cell receptor beta chains sequenced from one sample in a study of a mutant IDH1 vaccine in newly diagnosed glioma. Assay used: immunoSEQ multiplex PCR; TCRdb lists only in-frame clones, some missing. The sample shows approximately 66,000 clones, about 85% of them seen only once. Their cognate antigens are unknown. As for time point: week 35, safety follow-up. The vaccine gave 300 ug of a 20-mer mutant IDH1 peptide subcutaneously per dose. Here the sequenced sample was PBMCs, taken from a glioma patient whose treatment included an IDH1 peptide vaccine. The origin of the receptors is a young man with glioma.

The J gene is TRBJ1-5, the V gene TRBV18, with a tentative D call TRBD1 (6 bases). Germline CDR1 and CDR2: KGHSH and LQKENI. Deletions cut 3 bases from V and 6 bases from J, with 18 bases between. The CDR3 consists of 16 residues. Here the CDR3 reads CASSPQDRLAGQPQHF. The CDR3 region has the DNA TGTGCCAGCTCACCTCAGGACAGACTGGCGGGTCAGCCCCAGCATTTT.

This clone was counted a single time. This rearrangement joins TRBV4-1 to TRBJ2-7; 10 nucleotides agree with TRBD2. This CDR3 spans 17 amino acids. The junction had 12 bases not matched to a gene; V was cut back by 4 bases and J by 3 bases. Germline V CDR1 and CDR2: MGHRA, YSYEKL. In DNA form, the CDR3 reads TGCGCCAGCAGCCTCTACCAAAGCGGGGGGGCCGTCTACGAGCAGTACTTC. It is translated as CASSLYQSGGAVYEQYF.

The V and J genes are TRBV6-4 and TRBJ2-3; 14 bases match TRBD2. The length of the CDR3 is 19 residues. The trim removed 2 bases at V and 1 base at J, leaving 8 bases unmatched. The V gene's germline CDR1 is MRHNA and CDR2 SNTAGT. CDR3 amino acids: CASSDEGTSGGGGTDTQYF. The CDR3, as DNA: TGTGCCAGCAGTGACGAAGGGACTAGCGGGGGAGGCGGCACAGATACGCAGTATTTT.

This chain links TRBV6-5 with TRBJ2-5; D unresolved. The CDR3 is made up of 15 amino acids. The ends were cut back, 1 base at V and 5 bases at J, with 14 bases in the middle. Germline-derived CDR1 and CDR2 are MNHEY and SVGAGI. This chain's CDR3 is CASSYLARDPETQYF. In nucleotides, the CDR3 is TGTGCCAGCAGTTACTTGGCCAGAGACCCGGAGACCCAGTACTTC.

The chain is built from TRBV11-2 and TRBJ1-3, with 7 nucleotides matching TRBD1. Germline CDR1 SGHAT, CDR2 FQNNGV. The CDR3 is 15 residues long. Unmatched junction bases numbered 6, after V lost 4 bases and J lost 3 bases. The CDR3 protein is CASSWEGAIGNTIYF. The CDR3 DNA follows: TGTGCCAGCAGCTGGGAGGGGGCGATTGGAAACACCATATATTTT.

The CDR3 loop reads CASRRRAQGHYEQYF. The CDR3 DNA reads TGTGCCAGCAGGCGCCGGGCACAGGGACACTACGAGCAGTACTTC. The V call is TRBV28, the J call TRBJ2-7, with TRBD1 as a possible D gene (6 bases). This CDR3 region has 15 residues. Trimming removed 6 bases from V and 3 bases from J, with 18 bases in between. Germline assignment: CDR1 MDHEN and CDR2 SYDVKM.

In regard to this clone: A junction boundary mismatches the germline segment, possibly from a read error. The rearrangement links TRBV5-1 to TRBJ2-5, with unresolved D. The germline CDR1 and CDR2 sequences are SGHRS and YFSETQ. The CDR3 runs to 13 residues. The CDR3 DNA sequence: TGCGCCAGCAGTATACTATCCCAAGGGACCCAGTACTTC. It translates to CASSILSQGTQYF.

This rearrangement joins TRBV11-2 to TRBJ1-2; possible D gene TRBD1, 5 bases. The CDR3 loop spans 13 amino acids. Germline V gene lookup returns CDR1 SGHAT and CDR2 FQNNGV. Trimming took 5 bases from V and 4 from J, leaving 11 bases between them. The CDR3 region has the DNA TGTGCCAGCAGCCCAATTGGGGGCTATGGCTACACCTTC. Amino acids: CASSPIGGYGYTF.

The chain has TRBV25-1 and TRBJ1-1; 8 bases agree with TRBD1. The CDR3 spans 14 residues. V shed 6 bases, J shed 1 base, and the junction held 4 bases outside the gene matches. Germline assignment: CDR1 MGHDK and CDR2 SYGVNS. The CDR3, as DNA: TGTGCCAGCAGCCCCGACAGGGGGAACACTGAAGCTTTCTTT. This sequence encodes CASSPDRGNTEAFF.

CDR3 in DNA: TGTGCCAGTAGTGTCTCGGCGTATGAGCAGTTCTTC. Translating gives CASSVSAYEQFF. The rearrangement joins TRBV19 to TRBJ2-1; no clear D. V lost 5 bases and J 8 bases, leaving 10 bases between the germline ends. This CDR3 comprises 12 residues. The V gene's germline CDR1 is LNHDA and CDR2 SQIVND (reference sequence).

This clone appeared a few times. The rearrangement uses TRBV27 and TRBJ1-2; D unclear. CDR3 length equals 14 residues. Germline-derived CDR1 and CDR2 are MNHEY and SMNVEV (reference sequence). Trimming took 6 bases from V and 4 from J, leaving 15 bases between them. Here the CDR3 reads CASSYRKWGYGYTF. CDR3 bases: TGTGCCAGCAGCTACCGGAAGTGGGGCTATGGCTACACCTTC.

The chain couples TRBV9 to TRBJ1-1; D unclear. This CDR3 contains 13 residues. Germline V CDR1 and CDR2: SGDLS, YYNGEE. The V gene lost 0 bases and the J gene lost 8 bases, with 11 bases spanning the gap. CDR3 sequence: CASSVVAGYEAFF. The CDR3 DNA is TGTGCCAGCAGCGTAGTCGCGGGGTACGAAGCTTTCTTT.

This clone has a handful of counts. The rearrangement links TRBV4-1 to TRBJ2-3; a weak D match, TRBD1 (6 bases). V shed 0 bases and J shed 2 bases, with 12 bases lying between them. CDR1 and CDR2 from the germline V gene are MGHRA and YSYEKL. The CDR3 extends over 16 amino acids. CDR3 DNA sequence: TGCGCCAGCAGCCAAGATATGACAGGTTTCACAGATACGCAGTATTTT. It codes for CASSQDMTGFTDTQYF.

The chain couples TRBV4-1 to TRBJ1-3, with a weak D call TRBD1 (5 bases). The V gene's germline CDR1 is MGHRA and CDR2 YSYEKL. Deletions cut 8 bases from V and 0 bases from J, with 14 bases between. This CDR3 region has 15 residues. CDR3 in amino acids: CASGPRGHSGNTIYF. The CDR3 coding sequence is TGCGCCAGCGGCCCCCGCGGACACTCTGGAAACACCATATATTTT.

The chain employs TRBV6-6 and TRBJ1-1, with D perhaps matching TRBD1 (6 bases). Germline CDR1 reads MNHNY; CDR2 reads SVGAGI (reference sequence). Deletions cut 8 bases from V and 6 bases from J, with 13 bases between. CDR3 length: 12 amino acids. The DNA for the CDR3 is TGTGCCAGCCGGGACATCAAGGCTGAAGCTTTCTTT. This codes for CASRDIKAEAFF.

This chain joins TRBV18 and TRBJ2-7, with D maybe TRBD2 (6 bases). V was cut by 1 base and J by 3 bases, with 7 bases left in between. Germline V gives CDR1 KGHSH, CDR2 LQKENI. The CDR3 loop spans 13 amino acids. CDR3 sequence (DNA): TGTGCCAGCTCACCACGGGAGGACTACGAGCAGTACTTC. Its protein product is CASSPREDYEQYF.

This chain links TRBV5-5 with TRBJ1-2, with TRBD1 matching over 7 bases. The CDR3 totals 15 residues. Trimming removed 2 bases from V and 7 bases from J; junction bases left unmatched: 11. CDR1 is SGHKS and CDR2 is YYEKEE in the germline V gene (reference sequence). The CDR3 DNA follows: TGTGCCAGCAGCTTCTACGTACAGGGGCGAGGTGGCTACACCTTC. Its protein is CASSFYVQGRGGYTF.

The J gene is TRBJ2-4, the V gene TRBV5-1; 7 bases fit TRBD1. The CDR3 extends over 17 amino acids. Per germline, CDR1 SGHRS and CDR2 YFSETQ. The ends lost 0 bases at V and 2 bases at J; junction bases unmatched: 8. As DNA, the CDR3 is TGCGCCAGCAGCTTGGGGACAGGCGTGGTCCCCAAAAACATTCAGTACTTC. This translates into CASSLGTGVVPKNIQYF.